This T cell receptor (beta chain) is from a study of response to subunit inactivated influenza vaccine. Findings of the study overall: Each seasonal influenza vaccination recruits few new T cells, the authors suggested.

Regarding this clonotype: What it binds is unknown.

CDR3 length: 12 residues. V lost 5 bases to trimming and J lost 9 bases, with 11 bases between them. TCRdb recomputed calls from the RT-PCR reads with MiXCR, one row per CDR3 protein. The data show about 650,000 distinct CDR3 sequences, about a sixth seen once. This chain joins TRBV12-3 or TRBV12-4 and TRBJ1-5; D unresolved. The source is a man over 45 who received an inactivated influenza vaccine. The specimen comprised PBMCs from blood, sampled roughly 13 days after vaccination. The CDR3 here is CASSPSAPPQHF. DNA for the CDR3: TGTGCCAGCAGTCCCTCCGCCCCGCCCCAGCATTTT.